The entry that follows covers one TCR beta chain sequence. What it recognizes is unknown. This entry belongs to a study of cytomegalovirus exposure and HLA in healthy donors. With 4 bases clipped from V and 0 bases from J, the junction kept 5 bases outside the gene matches. This CDR3 contains 16 residues. The germline gives CDR1 LNHDA, CDR2 SQIVND (reference sequence). Broader study findings: Some public TCRs appeared in many individuals, while most sequences were rare. Being productive about 90% or about 30% of the time was typical of most TCR beta V segments in an earlier analysis.

Primers for the PCR totalled 60 Vbeta and 13 Jbeta. TCRdb keeps only in-frame clones here, not all; method: immunoSEQ multiplex PCR. The sample carries tens of thousands of clones, around 78% recorded once. This chain uses TRBV19 with TRBJ2-5, with 10 bases aligning to TRBD1. The sample taken for sequencing was PBMCs. The receptor's source is a woman aged 40 to 55 in good health and CMV-seropositive. CDR3 sequence (DNA): TGTGCCAGTAGTACCTCCGGGACAGGGGACCAAGAGACCCAGTACTTC. This translates into CASSTSGTGDQETQYF.